This T cell receptor beta chain is from a study of cytomegalovirus exposure and HLA in healthy donors. Study information: Early released data comprised around 80 million unique TCRs from HLA-typed donors. Points from the study as a whole: After further analysis at a later stage, 16,951 TCR beta sequences were associated with HLA alleles at 0.05 false discovery rate.

PCR amplification relied on 60 Vbeta primers (plus 13 Jbeta primers). Methods used by the authors: It was a later analysis that counted tens of millions of unique TCR beta chains, of which about 10 million were shared. This table comes from immunoSEQ multiplex PCR, and its TCRdb copy is limited to in-frame clones, with some not included. V and J calls and clone size follow that table, whereas D and trimming were derived from the DNA. The sample records more than 150,000 clones, 82% being singletons. Between the trimmed V and J ends, which lost 3 bases and 5 bases, there was a span of 7 bases. The length of the CDR3 is 13 residues. Germline CDR1 SGHTA, CDR2 FQGTGA. With respect to this clone: Its antigen remains unknown.

The receptor was isolated from a man aged 40-49 years in good health and CMV-seronegative. This chain uses TRBV7-3 with TRBJ2-2; D is uncertain. The sample taken for sequencing was PBMCs. CDR3 amino acids: CASSLSQTGELFF. DNA of the CDR3: TGTGCCAGCAGCTTGTCACAGACCGGGGAGCTGTTTTTT.